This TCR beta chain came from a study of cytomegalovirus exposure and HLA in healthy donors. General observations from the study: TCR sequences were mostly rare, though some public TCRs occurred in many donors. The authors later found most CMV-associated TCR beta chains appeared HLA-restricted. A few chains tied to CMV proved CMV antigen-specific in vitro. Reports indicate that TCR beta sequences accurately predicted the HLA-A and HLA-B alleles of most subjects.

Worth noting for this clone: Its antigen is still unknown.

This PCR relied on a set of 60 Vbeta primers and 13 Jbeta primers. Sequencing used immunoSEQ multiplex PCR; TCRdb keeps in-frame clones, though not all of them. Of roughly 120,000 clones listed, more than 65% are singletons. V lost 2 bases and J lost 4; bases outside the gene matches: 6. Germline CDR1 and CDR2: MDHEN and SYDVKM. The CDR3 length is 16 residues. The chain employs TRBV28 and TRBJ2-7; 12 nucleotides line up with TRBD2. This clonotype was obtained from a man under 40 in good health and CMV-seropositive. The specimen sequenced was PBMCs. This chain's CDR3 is CASSLGPSGGAYEQYF. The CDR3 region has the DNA TGTGCCAGCAGTTTAGGTCCTAGCGGGGGGGCTTACGAGCAGTACTTC.